The 29 T cell receptor beta chains listed next were all sequenced from one sample in a study of cytomegalovirus exposure and HLA in healthy donors. The PCR ran on 60 Vbeta and 13 Jbeta primers. Here immunoSEQ multiplex PCR was the method, and the copy in TCRdb shows in-frame clones only, minus some. The sample consists of around 140,000 clones, more than 60% of them appearing once. The specimen sequenced was PBMCs. These receptor sequences come from a man aged 35-49 years in good health and CMV-seronegative.

V gene TRBV5-6 combines with J gene TRBJ1-6; the D gene is possibly TRBD1 (5 bases). Germline CDR1 is SGHDT and CDR2 is YYEEEE. The V gene lost 0 bases and the J gene lost 6 bases, with 10 bases spanning the gap. This CDR3 spans 15 amino acids. CDR3 protein: CASSLVGQGNSPLHF. The CDR3, as DNA: TGTGCCAGCAGCTTGGTGGGCCAGGGTAATTCACCCCTCCACTTT.

The rearrangement uses TRBV19 and TRBJ2-7, with D maybe TRBD1 (6 bases). Germline CDR1 and CDR2: LNHDA and SQIVND (reference sequence). V dropped 3 bases and J dropped 2 bases, with 14 bases sitting between them. The CDR3 consists of 15 residues. For the CDR3, the DNA is TGTGCCAGTAGTATCGACCCCAGGGGAGCCTACGAGCAGTACTTC. It specifies CASSIDPRGAYEQYF.

The chain links TRBV5-1 to TRBJ2-3; 16 nucleotides align to TRBD2. This CDR3 is built from 19 residues. V dropped 4 bases and J dropped 4; count of bases not matched to a gene: 12. Per germline, CDR1 SGHRS and CDR2 YFSETQ. The CDR3 sequence is CASSALPGLAGGGADTQYF. In DNA form, the CDR3 reads TGCGCCAGCAGCGCCCTCCCGGGACTAGCGGGGGGGGGTGCAGATACGCAGTATTTT.

The V gene is TRBV19, the J gene TRBJ1-1, with D tentatively TRBD1 (5 bases). V was trimmed by 2 bases and J by 2 bases, leaving 15 bases between them. Germline CDR1 and CDR2: LNHDA and SQIVND (reference sequence). This CDR3 is 16 amino acids long. CDR3 in amino acids: CASSILTAPLNTEAFF. The CDR3 DNA sequence: TGTGCCAGTAGTATATTGACAGCTCCTCTCAACACTGAAGCTTTCTTT.

V gene TRBV4-3 combines with J gene TRBJ2-2; perhaps TRBD2 as D (6 bases). V lost 6 bases, J lost 7 bases, and 6 bases lay in between. This CDR3 has 11 amino acids. Germline CDR1 LGHNA, CDR2 YSLEER. The CDR3 region has the DNA TGCGCCAGCAGGGGGGGCGGGGAGCTGTTTTTT. Translation: CASRGGGELFF.

J is TRBJ1-1 and V is TRBV7-8, with a weak D call TRBD1 (5 bases). Trimming removed 2 bases at V and 1 base at J, with 11 bases between. This CDR3 is built from 15 residues. Germline loops: CDR1 SGHVS, CDR2 FQNEAQ. This chain's CDR3 is CASSLLFRANTEAFF. The CDR3 DNA follows: TGTGCCAGCAGCTTACTGTTCAGGGCGAACACTGAAGCTTTCTTT.

This clone was observed a handful of times. This chain links TRBV14 with TRBJ1-1; tentatively, D is TRBD1 (6 bases). Germline assignment: CDR1 SGHDN and CDR2 FVKESK. The V gene lost 4 bases and the J gene lost 1 base, with 16 bases spanning the gap. The CDR3 has 16 amino acids. CDR3 in DNA: TGTGCCAGCAGCCGAACCAGGGGTGTGAGGAACACTGAAGCTTTCTTT. Translated, it gives CASSRTRGVRNTEAFF. Full variable domain (remainder filled in from reference TRBV14 and TRBJ1-1): EAGVTQFPSHSVIEKGQTVTLRCDPISGHDNLYWYRRVMGKEIKFLLHFVKESKQDESGMPNNRFLAERTGGTYSTLKVQPAELEDSGVYFCASSRTRGVRNTEAFFGQGTRLTVV.

This sequence joins TRBV28 and TRBJ1-5; D might be TRBD1 (5 bases). V was shortened by 6 bases and J by 3 bases, with 12 bases between the two germline ends. Looked up from germline, CDR1 is MDHEN and CDR2 is SYDVKM. This CDR3 is built from 14 residues. CDR3 region: CASSWGVANQPQHF. CDR3 bases: TGTGCCAGCAGCTGGGGGGTCGCCAATCAGCCCCAGCATTTT.

The J gene is TRBJ1-2, the V gene TRBV20-1, with TRBD1 as a possible D gene (6 bases). Germline V lookup: CDR1 DFQATT, CDR2 SNEGSKA (reference sequence). The CDR3 is 11 amino acids. Trimming removed 5 bases from V and 7 bases from J, with 11 bases in between. The CDR3 loop is CSAGQSRGYTF. CDR3 sequence (DNA): TGCAGTGCTGGACAGTCCCGTGGCTACACCTTC.

The chain uses TRBV28 and TRBJ1-2, with 9 bases matching TRBD1. The V gene's germline CDR1 is MDHEN and CDR2 SYDVKM. After removal of 5 bases from V and 2 bases from J, the junction contained 15 bases not matched to a gene. The CDR3 covers 18 residues. This chain's CDR3 is CASSATGGAAPLNYGYTF. The CDR3 DNA reads TGTGCCAGCAGTGCCACAGGGGGCGCAGCCCCCCTAAACTATGGCTACACCTTC.

J is TRBJ2-5 and V is TRBV4-1; 9 bases map to TRBD1. Germline V gene lookup returns CDR1 MGHRA and CDR2 YSYEKL. V shed 1 base and J 5 bases; nucleotides not matched to a gene: 5. The CDR3 runs to 15 residues. CDR3 sequence reads: CASSQASGTGETQYF. The CDR3 DNA sequence: TGCGCCAGCAGCCAAGCGTCAGGGACAGGGGAGACCCAGTACTTC.

This clone has only one observation. The genes are TRBV5-6 and TRBJ1-1; 9 nucleotides align to TRBD1. V shed 0 bases and J 4 bases; nucleotides not matched to a gene: 13. The germline CDR1 and CDR2 sequences are SGHDT and YYEEEE. The CDR3 has 18 residues. CDR3 bases: TGTGCCAGCAGCTTGGTTATTTTACTGGGACAGGGCCTCACTGAAGCTTTCTTT. Its translation: CASSLVILLGQGLTEAFF.

The V gene is TRBV5-1, the J gene TRBJ1-1; D is unresolved. The germline V gene has CDR1 SGHRS and CDR2 YFSETQ. The CDR3 covers 14 residues. Trimming cost V 5 bases and J 1 base, with 12 bases left between them. CDR3 region: CASSFQRENTEAFF. The CDR3 DNA is TGCGCCAGCAGTTTTCAGAGGGAGAACACTGAAGCTTTCTTT.

This chain connects TRBV5-4 to TRBJ1-1; D might be TRBD1 (5 bases). The CDR3 runs to 13 residues. V dropped 2 bases and J dropped 7 bases, with 12 bases sitting between them. Looked up from germline, CDR1 is SGHNT and CDR2 is YYREEE (reference sequence). The CDR3 DNA reads TGTGCCAGCAGCTTAGTTGTCGACAGTGAAGCTTTCTTT. Translation gives CASSLVVDSEAFF. The whole variable domain, filled in from reference TRBV5-4 and TRBJ1-1, reads ETGVTQSPTHLIKTRGQQVTLRCSSQSGHNTVSWYQQALGQGPQFIFQYYREEENGRGNFPPRFSGLQFPNYSSELNVNALELDDSALYLCASSLVVDSEAFFGQGTRLTVV.

This clone was observed once. The rearrangement uses TRBV6-6 and TRBJ2-3, with D unclear. Per germline, CDR1 MNHNY and CDR2 SVGAGI (reference sequence). The length of the CDR3 is 14 residues. V was trimmed by 2 bases and J by 3 bases, leaving 9 bases between them. CDR3 coding DNA: TGTGCCAGCAGTTACGGGCGTAGTACAGATACGCAGTATTTT. This codes for CASSYGRSTDTQYF.

This chain links TRBV10-3 with TRBJ1-1; perhaps TRBD1 as D (6 bases). This CDR3 spans 11 amino acids. Germline CDR1 ENHRY, CDR2 SYGVKD. The V end was cut by 6 bases, the J end by 7 bases, with 9 bases between. CDR3 in amino acids: CAIRTTGEAFF. The CDR3 region has the DNA TGTGCCATCAGGACGACAGGTGAAGCTTTCTTT.

The V call is TRBV4-3, the J call TRBJ2-3, with 7 nucleotides matching TRBD1. Germline V gene data show CDR1 as LGHNA and CDR2 as YSLEER. V gave up 1 base and J gave up 0 bases; unmatched junction bases: 4. This CDR3 is built from 16 residues. CDR3 in amino acids: CASSQVQGLSTDTQYF. The CDR3 DNA is TGCGCCAGCAGCCAAGTACAGGGGCTTAGCACAGATACGCAGTATTTT.

The chain joins TRBV28 to TRBJ1-1; TRBD1 aligns across 9 bases. The germline V gene has CDR1 MDHEN and CDR2 SYDVKM. This CDR3 region has 12 residues. After removal of 10 bases from V and 8 bases from J, the junction contained 8 bases not matched to a gene. The CDR3 loop is CAIGQGLGEAFF. DNA of the CDR3: TGTGCCATCGGACAGGGGTTGGGAGAAGCTTTCTTT.

A word on this clone: Relative to the germline gene, one junction end is altered; a read error may explain this. The chain has TRBV4-1 and TRBJ1-2; D not resolved. The CDR3 totals 16 residues. Germline values: CDR1 MGHRA, CDR2 YSYEKL. The CDR3 region is CVSSQDSRKANYGYTF. The CDR3 DNA reads as TGCGTCAGCAGCCAAGATTCGCGGAAAGCTAACTATGGCTACACCTTC.

J is TRBJ2-1 and V is TRBV5-1, with TRBD2 matching over 12 bases. Trimming cost V 5 bases and J 3 bases; bases outside gene matches: 3. From germline, CDR1 is SGHRS and CDR2 YFSETQ. CDR3 length equals 15 residues. CDR3 nucleotide sequence: TGCGCCAGCAGGGCGGGACTAGCGGGCTACAATGAGCAGTTCTTC. Translated, it gives CASRAGLAGYNEQFF.

The rearrangement uses TRBV15 and TRBJ1-1, with D tentatively TRBD1 (5 bases). There are 13 residues in the CDR3. Germline CDR1 is LNHNV and CDR2 is YYDKDF (reference sequence). The V end lost 6 bases, the J end lost 1 base, and 9 bases lay between the germline ends. CDR3 loop: CATSHDRNTEAFF. In nucleotides, the CDR3 is TGTGCCACCAGTCATGACAGGAACACTGAAGCTTTCTTT.

This chain links TRBV9 with TRBJ2-5; D ambiguous. Germline V gene lookup returns CDR1 SGDLS and CDR2 YYNGEE. This CDR3 region has 14 residues. The ends were cut back, 3 bases at V and 3 bases at J, with 12 bases in the middle. CDR3 residues: CASSEFGFEETQYF. For the CDR3, the DNA is TGTGCCAGCAGCGAGTTTGGCTTCGAAGAGACCCAGTACTTC.

This clone came up once. J is TRBJ2-3 and V is TRBV19, with D unresolved. Trimming left V 10 bases short and J 0 bases short, with 11 bases between. The CDR3 contains 13 residues. CDR1 is LNHDA and CDR2 is SQIVND in the germline V gene (reference sequence). The DNA of the CDR3 is TGTGCCACGAGCGCAACTAGCACAGATACGCAGTATTTT. Translated, it gives CATSATSTDTQYF.

In this sample, this clone turned up a few times. The V gene is TRBV2, the J gene TRBJ1-1; no clear D gene. This CDR3 is built from 11 residues. The germline V and J ends were trimmed by 2 bases and 11 bases, with 9 bases remaining between them. Germline loops: CDR1 SNHLY, CDR2 FYNNEI. CDR3 sequence: CASSEPGLAFF. CDR3 coding DNA: TGTGCCAGCAGTGAACCAGGTTTGGCTTTCTTT. The entire variable domain, with the rest obtained from reference TRBV2 and TRBJ1-1, is as follows: EPEVTQTPSHQVTQMGQEVILRCVPISNHLYFYWYRQILGQKVEFLVSFYNNEISEKSEIFDDQFSVERPDGSNFTLKIRSTKLEDSAMYFCASSEPGLAFFGQGTRLTVV.

J is TRBJ2-3 and V is TRBV5-6; 7 nucleotides line up with TRBD2. CDR1 and CDR2 from the germline V gene are SGHDT and YYEEEE. J gave up 3 bases and V 0 bases, and 13 bases lay outside the gene matches. CDR3 length: 18 amino acids. The CDR3 DNA follows: TGTGCCAGCAGCTTGGTGGGCCCTGGGGCGGGGGAAACAGATACGCAGTATTTT. This gives the protein CASSLVGPGAGETDTQYF.

A remark on this clone: One end of the junction does not line up with germline, which may come from a read error. V gene TRBV7-9 combines with J gene TRBJ2-5, with D perhaps TRBD1 (5 bases). Germline CDR1 SEHNR, CDR2 FQNEAQ (reference sequence). The CDR3 length is 12 residues. CDR3 coding DNA: TGTTCCAGCAGCTTCGACAGCGAGACCCAGTACTTC. Its protein product is CSSSFDSETQYF.

The chain employs TRBV2 and TRBJ1-2; 8 bases fit TRBD1. This CDR3 is 14 amino acids long. Losses at the gene ends were 8 bases for V and 10 bases for J; bases not matched to a gene: 15. Germline CDR1 reads SNHLY; CDR2 reads FYNNEI. CDR3 sequence: CASYRLRGQAHYTF. The CDR3 DNA sequence: TGTGCCAGCTATCGACTCCGGGGACAGGCTCACTACACCTTC.

The chain uses TRBV5-4 and TRBJ2-3; 7 positions agree with TRBD2. V gave up 0 bases and J gave up 2 bases; unmatched junction bases: 6. Germline CDR1 reads SGHNT; CDR2 reads YYREEE (reference sequence). The CDR3 spans 16 residues. The CDR3 DNA sequence: TGTGCCAGCAGCTTGGCCGCGGGGGTCTACACAGATACGCAGTATTTT. Its translation: CASSLAAGVYTDTQYF.

This rearrangement joins TRBV5-1 to TRBJ2-3; 11 bases fit TRBD1. CDR1 and CDR2 (germline): SGHRS, YFSETQ. The CDR3 covers 15 residues. The junction had 3 bases not matched to a gene; V was cut back by 4 bases and J by 2 bases. The CDR3 loop is CASSIGQGATDTQYF. The CDR3 DNA is TGCGCCAGCAGCATCGGACAGGGGGCCACAGATACGCAGTATTTT.